The 16 T cell receptor beta chains below come from one sample, sequenced in a study of regulatory T cells in long-lasting Graves disease. Libraries of TCR beta came from iRepertoire HTBI primers plus Arm-PCR of CDR3 regions. One entry per CDR3 protein results from TCRdb running MiXCR on the multiplex PCR reads. The sample yields approximately 300,000 distinct CDR3 sequences, about 20% seen once. Regarding time point: newly diagnosed GD, antithyroid drugs for less than 3 months. PBMCs were the source of the RNA used for TCR sequencing. The specimen was peripheral blood mononuclear cells (PBMCs), collected at new diagnosis, from a patient treated with antithyroid drugs. These receptors were obtained from a female donor with Graves disease.

This clonotype was counted once. A read error is possible here, since a much larger clone lies one base away. The J gene is TRBJ2-3, the V gene TRBV3-1, with 7 bases lining up with TRBD2. Matching the DNA end better, TRBJ2-7 makes the J call doubtful. CDR1 and CDR2 (germline): LGHDT, YNNKEL (reference sequence). The CDR3 extends over 16 amino acids. This chain's CDR3 is CASSRVGLAATYEQYF. The CDR3 DNA sequence: TGTGCCAGCAGCCGAGTGGGGCTAGCGGCGACCTACGAGCAGTACTTC.

This clonotype showed up many times. V gene TRBV12-3 or TRBV12-4 combines with J gene TRBJ2-1; D possibly corresponds to TRBD2 (5 bases). Trimming stripped 5 bases from V and 10 bases from J, with 12 bases between. This CDR3 comprises 12 residues. DNA of the CDR3: TGTGCCAGCAGTCGGGGTGCTAGCGAGCAGTTCTTC. This gives the protein CASSRGASEQFF.

This clonotype has ten or more counts. V and J are TRBV27 and TRBJ2-7; a possible D gene is TRBD2 (5 bases). V lost 1 base and J lost 2, with 12 bases in between. The germline V gene encodes CDR1 MNHEY and CDR2 SMNVEV (reference sequence). The length of the CDR3 is 15 residues. The CDR3, as DNA: TGTGCCAGCAGTTTATATGGAGAGCGGACCTACGAGCAGTACTTC. Its translation is CASSLYGERTYEQYF.

This clonotype showed up just a few times. The V gene is TRBV25-1, the J gene TRBJ2-7; D gene unclear. Trimming took 8 bases from V and 0 from J, leaving 5 bases between them. The germline V gene has CDR1 MGHDK and CDR2 SYGVNS. The CDR3 contains 11 residues. DNA for the CDR3: TGTGCCAGCCATAGCTCCTACGAGCAGTACTTC. It translates to CASHSSYEQYF.

This clonotype was seen ten or more times. CDR3 coding DNA: TGTGCCAGCCTTGGCGGGAGTGGGTCCTACAATGAGCAGTTCTTC. Amino acid sequence: CASLGGSGSYNEQFF. This chain connects TRBV19 to TRBJ2-1, with 7 bases identical to TRBD2. The V segment lost 9 bases and the J segment 1 base; nucleotides outside the gene matches: 9. Germline V gene sequence: CDR1 LNHDA, CDR2 SQIVND (reference sequence). The CDR3 extends over 15 amino acids.

This chain links TRBV19 with TRBJ2-2; no definite D call. The V and J ends lost 5 bases and 6 bases respectively, with 13 bases between them. This CDR3 is 14 amino acids long. The germline V gene has CDR1 LNHDA and CDR2 SQIVND (reference sequence). The CDR3 reads CASSPAPPSGELFF. The CDR3, as DNA: TGTGCCAGTAGTCCGGCCCCCCCGTCCGGGGAGCTGTTTTTT.

This clonotype was recorded many times. This chain uses TRBV12-3 or TRBV12-4 with TRBJ2-7; 12 bases line up with TRBD1. Unmatched junction bases numbered 13, after V lost 4 bases and J lost 9 bases. The CDR3 spans 16 residues. The CDR3 loop is CASSYATGTGGAGQYF. CDR3 in DNA: TGTGCCAGCAGTTATGCCACCGGGACAGGGGGCGCTGGGCAGTACTTC.

This clonotype was seen repeatedly, ten times or more. This rearrangement joins TRBV27 to TRBJ2-3; possibly TRBD1 or TRBD2 for D (6 bases each). The CDR3 covers 16 residues. Germline values: CDR1 MNHEY, CDR2 SMNVEV (reference sequence). Trimming left V 3 bases short and J 11 bases short, with 24 bases between. CDR3: CASSLNIGGGSFGQYF. The CDR3 region has the DNA TGTGCCAGCAGTTTGAATATCGGGGGCGGAAGTTTTGGGCAGTATTTT.

This clonotype appeared many times. V gene TRBV28 combines with J gene TRBJ1-6, with a weak D call TRBD1 (5 bases). Germline lookup yields CDR1 MDHEN and CDR2 SYDVKM. Trimming took 1 base from V and 6 from J, leaving 10 bases between them. The CDR3 runs 15 residues. The CDR3 nucleotides are TGTGCCAGCAGTTTATTAGGGGCGCCTAATTCACCCCTCCACTTT. Residues: CASSLLGAPNSPLHF. The full variable domain, completed using reference TRBV28 and TRBJ1-6, is DVKVTQSSRYLVKRTGEKVFLECVQDMDHENMFWYRQDPGLGLRLIYFSYDVKMKEKGDIPEGYSVSREKKERFSLILESASTNQTSMYLCASSLLGAPNSPLHFGNGTRLTVT.

This clonotype was counted many times. The chain joins TRBV11-3 to TRBJ2-2, with TRBD2 as a possible D gene (5 bases). In germline, CDR1 is SGHNT, CDR2 YENEEA. V was cut by 4 bases and J by 1 base, with 10 bases left in between. The CDR3 spans 15 residues. In DNA, the CDR3 is TGTGCCAGCAGCTCAACCGGGATGAACACCGGGGAGCTGTTTTTT. Encoded protein: CASSSTGMNTGELFF.

This clonotype was detected many times. The chain is built from TRBV28 and TRBJ2-7; weak D call: TRBD2 (7 bases). The CDR3 runs 13 residues. V lost 10 bases and J 0 bases, leaving 13 bases between the germline ends. Germline CDR1 and CDR2: MDHEN and SYDVKM. The CDR3 DNA follows: TGTGCCACTCTGGGGGGGCCCTCCTACGAGCAGTACTTC. Translating it yields CATLGGPSYEQYF.

This clonotype has a count of ten or more. CDR3 sequence (DNA): TGTGCCAGCACCGGACAGTCCCTCAGTGATCAGCCCCAGCATTTT. Encoded protein: CASTGQSLSDQPQHF. J is TRBJ1-5 and V is TRBV28, with D possibly being TRBD1 (6 bases). This CDR3 is built from 15 residues. The ends were cut back, 7 bases at V and 5 bases at J, with 18 bases in the middle. Germline V gene data show CDR1 as MDHEN and CDR2 as SYDVKM.

The chain carries TRBV28 and TRBJ2-1; possible D gene TRBD1, 6 bases. Germline values: CDR1 MDHEN, CDR2 SYDVKM. V was pared by 6 bases and J by 10 bases, with 16 bases between. CDR3 length: 13 amino acids. The CDR3 region is CASRGGAQAEQFF. In nucleotides, the CDR3 is TGTGCCAGCAGAGGGGGAGCACAGGCCGAGCAGTTCTTC. Filled out from reference TRBV28 and TRBJ2-1, the complete variable domain reads DVKVTQSSRYLVKRTGEKVFLECVQDMDHENMFWYRQDPGLGLRLIYFSYDVKMKEKGDIPEGYSVSREKKERFSLILESASTNQTSMYLCASRGGAQAEQFFGPGTRLTVL.

This clonotype was observed once. The V and J genes are TRBV6-2 or TRBV6-3 and TRBJ2-7; D is ambiguous. Germline V CDR1 and CDR2: MNHEY, SVGEGT. Trimming removed 6 bases at V and 2 bases at J, with 2 bases between. The CDR3 is made up of 10 amino acids. The CDR3 protein is CASRTYEQYF. The CDR3 DNA follows: TGTGCCAGCAGGACCTACGAGCAGTACTTC.

This clonotype has a count of ten or more. The junction shows a germline mismatch at one end, possibly a read error. The rearrangement links TRBV5-1 to TRBJ2-7; D is ambiguous. CDR1 and CDR2 from the germline V gene are SGHRS and YFSETQ. This CDR3 is 13 amino acids long. CDR3 nucleotides: TGTGCCAGCAGCCTCGCGAGCGCAGGCGAGCAGTACTTC. Residues: CASSLASAGEQYF. Full variable domain (remainder filled in from reference TRBV5-1 and TRBJ2-7): KAGVTQTPRYLIKTRGQQVTLSCSPISGHRSVSWYQQTPGQGLQFLFEYFSETQRNKGNFPGRFSGRQFSNSRSEMNVSTLELGDSALYLCASSLASAGEQYFGPGTRLTVT.

This clonotype was recorded many times. The V call is TRBV5-5, the J call TRBJ1-5, with a weak D call TRBD1 (5 bases). The CDR3 has 14 residues. Germline V lookup: CDR1 SGHKS, CDR2 YYEKEE (reference sequence). V shed 2 bases and J shed 4 bases, with 10 bases lying between them. The CDR3 nucleotides are TGTGCCAGCAGCTTCGGTAAGGGGAATCAGCCCCAGCATTTT. Its protein is CASSFGKGNQPQHF.